This TCR beta chain appears in the sequencing data of a study of beta chain features in type 1 diabetes. Study as a whole: On cell yields, gender and age, patients and healthy donors were similar.

The table lists this clone with a few counts. What it recognizes is unknown. Germline assignment: CDR1 SGDLS and CDR2 YYNGEE. There are 13 residues in the CDR3. V was shortened by 5 bases and J by 5 bases, with 10 bases between the two germline ends. Notes on the study in general: There was a moderate but significant shortening of TCRB CDR3s in all four CD4+ subsets of Type 1 diabetes patients. Comparison showed that naive, central memory and Treg TCRB repertoires appeared more similar among patients than among healthy donors.

All of the isolated RNA was reverse transcribed, so expressed TCRB transcripts were sequenced. Sequencing used immunoSEQ multiplex PCR; TCRdb keeps in-frame clones, though not all of them. The sample carries around 250,000 clones, around 13% recorded once. This receptor was identified in a man younger than 40 with type 1 diabetes. Sample: naive CD4+ T cells from blood. The genes are TRBV9 and TRBJ2-2; D might be TRBD2 (7 bases). CDR3 loop: CASRQGLTGELFF. CDR3 bases: TGTGCCAGCAGACAGGGACTAACCGGGGAGCTGTTTTTT.